This TCR beta chain comes out of a study of blood T cells in healthy people across ages (dated by TCRdb to about 2015). At the level of the whole study: In model experiments, template switching captured about one uniquely barcoded TCR beta cDNA molecule for every two T cells. Four age groups were formed from the donors: young (average about 17 years), middle-aged (around 37), aged (about 68) and long-lived (roughly 88). Donors of different ages were randomly distributed across sequencing lanes to avoid experimental bias. Age-related changes in TCR beta repertoire diversity were measured in the study by deep sequencing normalized with unique cDNA molecular identifiers. The study analyzed two additional independent replicas of 1 million unique cDNA reads from the same blood draw for two donors, one aged 18 to 29 and one aged 80 or older. What the study reported, not specific to this receptor: Because the CMV infection status of the donors was unknown, age-related changes in expanded clonotypes may potentially have been confounded. Compared with the aged group, the long-lived group had more naive CD4+ T cells, fewer expanded clones and increased TCR diversity, suggesting age selection. Total diversity estimates from one million sequenced T cells were considered lower bounds and underestimates. There was a strong correlation between observed TCR beta diversity and the percentage of naive T cells measured by flow cytometry. Observed TCR beta diversity per million T cells fell roughly linearly with age, and a significant reduction was already apparent by age around 36. Because profiling used bulk unsorted PBMCs, naive and antigen-experienced compartments could not be compared conclusively.

The library relied on 5' RACE. Instrument used: Illumina HiSeq 2500. A second PCR of about 6 to 12 cycles was run with a J-beta primer mix and a sample-barcoded 5' primer. A unique molecular identifier was introduced onto each TCR beta cDNA molecule by a template-switch 5' adaptor carrying 12 random nucleotides. Each sample yielded at least 2.5 million CDR3-containing paired-end reads. First-strand cDNA synthesis was performed from all RNA using the Mint cDNA synthesis kit, with priming by a TRBC-specific oligonucleotide. After uracil-DNA glycosylase treatment, a first 18-cycle PCR used universal primers M1SS and BC2_uni_R on all cDNA. Processing in the source paper ran as follows. Each sample was normalized by randomly selecting 1 million high-quality reads, each carrying a distinct molecular identifier. Reads with shared molecular identifiers were discarded instead of being binned into consensus sequences. MiTCR, set to a Q25 quality threshold and the strictest error-elimination algorithm, was used for CDR3 identification, clonotype clustering and error correction. A nonparametric unseen species model with Euler transformation was used to estimate lower-bound total TCR beta diversity. TCRdb trimmed the raw reads at Q25, called clones with MiXCR and kept productive beta chains. Duplicate CDR3 protein sequences are folded into a single record with the most common DNA and genes. TCRdb assigned the V and J calls; the authors' analysis was not used. The table for this sample lists hundreds of thousands of distinct CDR3 sequences; around 30% of them were counted only once. The ten largest account for roughly 17% of the sample.

This clonotype was counted many times. What this receptor recognizes is not known. No much larger clone is present one base from it, and per-base qualities are unavailable. Reading from cysteine to phenylalanine, the CDR3 counts 16 amino acids. Only the CDR3 DNA stays, 48 bases, in frame from base 1. CDR1 and CDR2 were assigned from the germline V gene as SGHTA and FQGNSA. A distance of 19 bases separates the germline ends of V and J, which lose 4 bases and 5 bases respectively. Donors were 40 or so systemically healthy Caucasian individuals from Russia aged roughly 6 to 90 years. Each donor gave ten milliliters of peripheral blood, drawn into EDTA-treated Vacutainer tubes. Ficoll-Paque density-gradient centrifugation was used to isolate PBMCs, with at least 7 million per sample. Total RNA was extracted from PBMCs with Trizol reagent, with at least 5 micrograms obtained per sample. For every donor, flow cytometry on a PBMC aliquot measured the percentage of naive CD45RAhigh/CD27high T cells.

The receptor comes from a woman aged 80 or over in good health. Sequenced: blood. The V gene is TRBV7-2 and the J gene is TRBJ2-3, with a tentative D gene TRBD1 over 5 matching bases. The base sequence is TGTGCCAGCAGCTCAACAGGACCGTTGGGGCAAGATACGCAGTATTTT. Its translation is CASSSTGPLGQDTQYF.